The next 18 T cell receptor beta chains were all read from a single sample in a study of shared clonotypes between healthy human individuals. Sequencing used immunoSEQ multiplex PCR; TCRdb keeps in-frame clones, though not all of them. This table has 2,100,000 or so clones, under 97% appearing once. Sequenced input: naive CD4+ T cells sorted from blood. Regarding subset: CD45RA+ positively selected. The receptor set was obtained from a man between 18 and 35 years old in good health.

The table lists this clone with a count of one. The V and J genes are TRBV10-3 and TRBJ2-7; no clear D gene. This CDR3 spans 14 amino acids. Germline CDR1 reads ENHRY; CDR2 reads SYGVKD. Deletions cut 8 bases from V and 3 bases from J, with 17 bases between. The CDR3 here is CAIQTGGTHYEQYF. As DNA, the CDR3 is TGTGCCATCCAAACGGGCGGAACCCACTACGAGCAGTACTTC.

The V gene is TRBV4-3, the J gene TRBJ2-7, with TRBD1 matching over 12 bases. There are 20 residues in the CDR3. Trimming took 4 bases from V and 2 from J; bases not matched to a gene: 18. CDR1 LGHNA and CDR2 YSLEER come from the germline V gene. The CDR3 region has the DNA TGCGCCAGCAGCCGGTCTCTAATGGGACAGGGGGCTACCAAGGCCTACGAGCAGTACTTC. This translates into CASSRSLMGQGATKAYEQYF.

The rearrangement links TRBV2 to TRBJ2-1; TRBD1 might be the D (6 bases). The CDR3 consists of 13 residues. CDR1 and CDR2 (germline): SNHLY, FYNNEI. V dropped 4 bases and J dropped 6 bases, with 10 bases sitting between them. CDR3 in DNA: TGTGCCAGCAGTGGGCAGGGGTCCAATGAGCAGTTCTTC. Translated, it gives CASSGQGSNEQFF.

The chain uses TRBV13 and TRBJ1-3, with 8 bases fitting TRBD1. The germline V gene encodes CDR1 PRHDT and CDR2 FYEKMQ (reference sequence). Trimming removed 5 bases from V and 0 bases from J; junction bases left unmatched: 6. The CDR3 is 16 amino acids. Written as DNA, the CDR3 is TGTGCCAGCAGCAAGGACAGGGACGACTCTGGAAACACCATATATTTT. The encoded protein is CASSKDRDDSGNTIYF. The full variable domain, rest sourced from reference TRBV13 and TRBJ1-3, is AAGVIQSPRHLIKEKRETATLKCYPIPRHDTVYWYQQGPGQDPQFLISFYEKMQSDKGSIPDRFSAQQFSDYHSELNMSSLELGDSALYFCASSKDRDDSGNTIYFGEGSWLTVV.

J is TRBJ1-6 and V is TRBV5-1; D possibly corresponds to TRBD1 (6 bases). Germline CDR1 SGHRS, CDR2 YFSETQ. The CDR3 is made up of 18 amino acids. Trimming cost V 1 base and J 1 base, with 15 bases left between them. This chain's CDR3 is CASSLPQGTESYNSPLHF. DNA of the CDR3: TGCGCCAGCAGCTTGCCCCAGGGGACGGAGTCCTATAATTCACCCCTCCACTTT.

This clone appeared a single time. V gene TRBV5-1 combines with J gene TRBJ2-7; D gene unclear. Trimming took 0 bases from V and 3 from J, leaving 16 bases between them. This CDR3 comprises 16 residues. Germline CDR1 and CDR2: SGHRS and YFSETQ. The CDR3 reads CASSLEGGLGLYEQYF. Written as DNA, the CDR3 is TGCGCCAGCAGCTTGGAAGGTGGGCTCGGCCTCTACGAGCAGTACTTC. The whole variable domain, filled in from reference TRBV5-1 and TRBJ2-7, reads KAGVTQTPRYLIKTRGQQVTLSCSPISGHRSVSWYQQTPGQGLQFLFEYFSETQRNKGNFPGRFSGRQFSNSRSEMNVSTLELGDSALYLCASSLEGGLGLYEQYFGPGTRLTVT.

V and J are TRBV6-1 and TRBJ1-5; no reliable D call. Deletions cut 2 bases from V and 4 bases from J, with 12 bases between. Germline loops: CDR1 MNHNS, CDR2 SASEGT. The CDR3 length is 15 residues. The CDR3 loop is CASSEWSRWNQPQHF. The CDR3 DNA reads as TGTGCCAGCAGTGAATGGTCCAGGTGGAATCAGCCCCAGCATTTT.

The V and J genes are TRBV10-1 and TRBJ2-1; 9 nucleotides agree with TRBD2. The CDR3 runs to 14 residues. The V segment lost 7 bases and the J segment 6 bases; nucleotides outside the gene matches: 7. Looked up from germline, CDR1 is WNHNN and CDR2 is SYGVQD (reference sequence). The CDR3 bases are TGCGCCAGCACTCCGGGACTAGCTTTCAATGAGCAGTTCTTC. Its translation: CASTPGLAFNEQFF.

This clone was seen only once. V gene TRBV5-1 combines with J gene TRBJ1-1; 11 bases line up with TRBD1. The CDR3 consists of 14 residues. Trimming took 1 base from V and 11 from J; bases not matched to a gene: 7. Germline V gene lookup returns CDR1 SGHRS and CDR2 YFSETQ. The CDR3 sequence: CASSLRTGGAEAFF. The CDR3 nucleotides read TGCGCCAGCAGCTTGAGGACAGGGGGCGCAGAGGCTTTCTTT. Variable domain in full (rest from reference TRBV5-1 and TRBJ1-1): KAGVTQTPRYLIKTRGQQVTLSCSPISGHRSVSWYQQTPGQGLQFLFEYFSETQRNKGNFPGRFSGRQFSNSRSEMNVSTLELGDSALYLCASSLRTGGAEAFFGQGTRLTVV.

This clone was observed a single time. The chain joins TRBV9 to TRBJ2-7; D possibly corresponds to TRBD2 (6 bases). The germline V and J ends were trimmed by 0 bases and 2 bases, with 15 bases remaining between them. The CDR3 covers 16 residues. Germline CDR1 reads SGDLS; CDR2 reads YYNGEE. The CDR3 loop reads CASSVAPSVNAYEQYF. As DNA, the CDR3 is TGTGCCAGCAGCGTAGCTCCTAGCGTGAACGCCTACGAGCAGTACTTC.

V is TRBV7-6 and J is TRBJ2-3; the D gene is possibly TRBD1 (7 bases). The germline V and J ends were trimmed by 1 base and 2 bases, with 22 bases remaining between them. Germline loops: CDR1 SGHVS, CDR2 FNYEAQ. CDR3 length equals 19 residues. The CDR3 region is CASSLGPGAGGPHTDTQYF. CDR3 DNA: TGTGCCAGCAGCTTAGGGCCCGGGGCAGGGGGGCCCCACACAGATACGCAGTATTTT.

The chain uses TRBV30 and TRBJ2-7; D remains ambiguous. The CDR3 is made up of 13 amino acids. Germline CDR1 and CDR2: GTSNPN and SVGIG (reference sequence). Trimming removed 3 bases from V and 8 bases from J, with 17 bases in between. The CDR3, as DNA: TGTGCCTGGAGCCGCGAAGGGATTTGGAAGCAGTACTTC. It is translated as CAWSREGIWKQYF.

A remark on this clone: At the DNA level, this CDR3 is encoded by other sequences in the same sample as well. The chain couples TRBV5-1 to TRBJ2-5; D is perhaps TRBD2 (7 bases). Trimming stripped 5 bases from V and 5 bases from J, with 13 bases between. CDR1 and CDR2 from the germline V gene are SGHRS and YFSETQ. This CDR3 is 13 amino acids long. The CDR3 loop is CASSTGGRETQYF. CDR3 coding DNA: TGCGCCAGCAGTACGGGGGGCAGGGAGACCCAGTACTTC.

The chain combines TRBV6-1 with TRBJ2-1; 8 positions agree with TRBD1. Germline trimming cut 4 bases from V and 9 bases from J; bases unmatched to any gene: 14. This CDR3 contains 16 residues. Germline V gene lookup returns CDR1 MNHNS and CDR2 SASEGT. CDR3 region: CASSVLGQGAQFEQFF. The DNA of the CDR3 is TGTGCCAGCAGTGTTTTGGGGCAGGGGGCACAATTTGAGCAGTTCTTC.

The chain is built from TRBV11-2 and TRBJ1-4; D not certain. Trimming removed 5 bases at V and 7 bases at J, with 11 bases between. The CDR3 has 13 residues. Per germline, CDR1 SGHAT and CDR2 FQNNGV. CDR3 amino acids: CASSPDLSEKLFF. The CDR3 DNA sequence: TGTGCCAGCAGCCCGGACTTAAGTGAAAAACTGTTTTTT.

The chain joins TRBV7-9 to TRBJ2-7, with D perhaps TRBD1 or TRBD2 (5 bases each). Germline V CDR1 and CDR2: SEHNR, FQNEAQ (reference sequence). V lost 3 bases and J 2 bases, leaving 20 bases between the germline ends. The CDR3 runs 17 residues. The CDR3 loop is CASSFGGMVLTPYEQYF. CDR3 nucleotides: TGTGCCAGCAGCTTTGGGGGAATGGTCCTTACCCCCTACGAGCAGTACTTC.

The chain has TRBV10-1 and TRBJ2-3, with 8 positions matching TRBD2. Germline V CDR1 and CDR2: WNHNN, SYGVQD (reference sequence). There are 14 residues in the CDR3. The ends lost 0 bases at V and 7 bases at J; junction bases unmatched: 3. The CDR3 spells CASSESASGYTQYF. CDR3 bases: TGCGCCAGCAGTGAGTCGGCTAGCGGGTATACGCAGTATTTT.

This clone was recorded once. Other DNA sequences in the same sample also yield this CDR3. This chain links TRBV19 with TRBJ2-7; no definite D call. Germline V gives CDR1 LNHDA, CDR2 SQIVND (reference sequence). CDR3 length equals 14 residues. The V gene lost 1 base and the J gene lost 0 bases, with 7 bases spanning the gap. The CDR3 spells CASSIGRVSYEQYF. The CDR3 DNA is TGTGCCAGTAGTATAGGGAGAGTCTCCTACGAGCAGTACTTC.